This is a list of T cell receptor beta chains from one sample in a study of T cell responses to AZD1222 COVID-19 vaccine. Clones were sequenced by immunoSEQ multiplex PCR, and TCRdb holds only the in-frame ones, with some missing. The profile shows 80,000 or so clones, about 85% of them singletons. Here the sequenced sample was peripheral blood, taken on day 0 of AZD1222 vaccination. These receptors came from an adult in good health. The CDR3 runs from the conserved cysteine through the conserved F or W. A D gene is named only where the DNA matches it firmly. The size field is filled for only some rows; it gives once, few, many or a size class.

D: TRBD2; V: TRBV19; J: TRBJ2-7; size: once; DNA: TGTGCCAGTAGTACGACCGGGACTAGCGGGAGGAACTCCTACGAGCAGTACTTC; CDR3: CASSTTGTSGRNSYEQYF
D: -; V: TRBV6-5; J: TRBJ1-5; size: few; DNA: TGTGCCAGTTTTCACACCGGTAAGGGCAATCAGCCCCAGCATTTT; CDR3: CASFHTGKGNQPQHF
D: -; V: TRBV5-1; J: TRBJ1-2; size: -; DNA: TGCGCCAGCAGCACCCGACAAACTTATGGCTACACCTTC; CDR3: CASSTRQTYGYTF
D: -; V: TRBV7-8; J: TRBJ2-5; size: once; DNA: TGTGCCAGCAGCTTAAAACAAATCCAAGAGACCCAGTACTTC; CDR3: CASSLKQIQETQYF
D: TRBD2; V: TRBV12-5; J: TRBJ2-5; size: -; DNA: TGTGCTAGTGGTTTGGTAGCGGGGGGGGAAGAGACCCAGTACTTC; CDR3: CASGLVAGGEETQYF
D: -; V: TRBV9; J: TRBJ1-1; size: -; DNA: TGTGCCAGCAGCGGAGGGGCCACTGAAGCTTTCTTT; CDR3: CASSGGATEAFF
D: TRBD1; V: TRBV27; J: TRBJ2-7; size: -; DNA: TGTGCCAGCAGTTCTGATACAGGGGGCTACGAGCAGTACTTC; CDR3: CASSSDTGGYEQYF
D: TRBD2; V: TRBV27; J: TRBJ2-5; size: -; DNA: TGTGCCAGCAGTTTCCAGAGTAGCGGGGCCCCAGGGACCCAGTACTTC; CDR3: CASSFQSSGAPGTQYF
D: -; V: TRBV6-5; J: TRBJ1-2; size: -; DNA: TGTGCCAGCAGTTACTTCCCGGGGGTGGAGGACTATGGCTACACCTTC; CDR3: CASSYFPGVEDYGYTF
D: -; V: TRBV6-5; J: TRBJ1-3; size: few; DNA: TGTGCCAGCAGTCCCGGACATTCCTTCACCATATATTTT; CDR3: CASSPGHSFTIYF
D: TRBD1; V: TRBV11-1; J: TRBJ1-6; size: once; DNA: TGTGCCAGCAGCCCCGACAGACAGGGTGGTTCACCCCTCCACTTT; CDR3: CASSPDRQGGSPLHF
D: -; V: TRBV7-2; J: TRBJ1-6; size: -; DNA: TGTGCCAGCACCCCGGGCGGGAGCTCCTATAATTCACCCCTCCACTTT; CDR3: CASTPGGSSYNSPLHF
D: -; V: TRBV7-2; J: TRBJ1-1; size: -; DNA: TGTGCCAGCAGCTTTACCCTAGGGAACACTGAAGCTTTCTTT; CDR3: CASSFTLGNTEAFF
D: -; V: TRBV18; J: TRBJ2-7; size: -; DNA: TGTGCCAGCTCACCCGGGATAGAAAGCTCCTACGAGCAGTACTTC; CDR3: CASSPGIESSYEQYF
D: TRBD2; V: TRBV11-2; J: TRBJ2-2; size: -; DNA: TGTGCCAGCAGCTTAGAACTAGCGGGAGTCGGGGAGCTGTTTTTT; CDR3: CASSLELAGVGELFF
D: TRBD1; V: TRBV5-1; J: TRBJ1-2; size: -; DNA: TGCGCCAGCAGACCGGGACAGGGGAACTATGGCTACACCTTC; CDR3: CASRPGQGNYGYTF
D: -; V: TRBV4-3; J: TRBJ2-5; size: -; DNA: TGCGCCAGCAGCCAAGAATACTATATGGAGACCCAGTACTTC; CDR3: CASSQEYYMETQYF
D: TRBD2; V: TRBV7-2; J: TRBJ2-7; size: -; DNA: TGTGCCAGCAGCCGGGAGGTTGGCGAGCAGTACTTC; CDR3: CASSREVGEQYF
D: TRBD1; V: TRBV5-1; J: TRBJ1-1; size: -; DNA: TGCGCCAGCAGCTTGGCCGGCAGGGGGCACACTGAAGCTTTCTTT; CDR3: CASSLAGRGHTEAFF
D: TRBD1; V: TRBV7-2; J: TRBJ2-7; size: -; DNA: TGTGCCAGCAGCTGGGGACAGGGTGGGTTCTACGAGCAGTACTTC; CDR3: CASSWGQGGFYEQYF
D: TRBD1; V: TRBV10-3; J: TRBJ1-4; size: -; DNA: TGTGCCATCAAGGCAGGGGGAGGAGAAAAACTGTTTTTT; CDR3: CAIKAGGGEKLFF
D: TRBD1; V: TRBV12-5; J: TRBJ1-4; size: -; DNA: TGTGCTAGTGGCCCGGGACAGGGGATTAATGAAAAACTGTTTTTT; CDR3: CASGPGQGINEKLFF
D: -; V: TRBV19; J: TRBJ1-5; size: once; DNA: TGTGCCAGTAGTACTGGGAAAAAGCAGCCCCAGCATTTT; CDR3: CASSTGKKQPQHF
D: -; V: TRBV3-1/TRBV3-2; J: TRBJ2-1; size: few; DNA: TGTGCCAGCAGCCAAGGCGTTCTAGTAACTGAGCAGTTCTTC; CDR3: CASSQGVLVTEQFF
D: TRBD2; V: TRBV27; J: TRBJ2-2; size: once; DNA: TGTGCCAGCGGTGCAGGGACTAGCGGGACCGGGGAGCTGTTTTTT; CDR3: CASGAGTSGTGELFF
D: TRBD1; V: TRBV6-2/TRBV6-3; J: TRBJ2-7; size: -; DNA: TGTGCCAGCAGTTACATTGGGACAGCCTACGAGCAGTACTTC; CDR3: CASSYIGTAYEQYF
D: TRBD1; V: TRBV12-5; J: TRBJ2-7; size: -; DNA: TGTGCTAGTGCCGTCTGGGGGACAGGGAGCTACGAGCAGTACTTC; CDR3: CASAVWGTGSYEQYF
D: -; V: TRBV5-5; J: TRBJ1-1; size: few; DNA: TGTGCCAGCAGCTTTCACAGGACTCTGAACACTGAAGCTTTCTTT; CDR3: CASSFHRTLNTEAFF
D: -; V: TRBV9; J: TRBJ2-3; size: -; DNA: TGTGCCAGCAGCTTCCAGGGGTTAGATACGCAGTATTTT; CDR3: CASSFQGLDTQYF